This TCR beta chain was recorded in a study of early T cells in non-severe SARS-CoV-2 infection. Study-level results: Missing private and CD4 specificities, VDJdb matching favored anti-spike CD8 responses.

Remarks on this clonotype: The antigen is unknown.

Tagging with unique molecular identifiers was applied to individual cDNA molecules. One entry per CDR3 protein results from TCRdb running MiXCR on the 5' RACE reads. The table lists fewer than 95,000 distinct CDR3 sequences, about 15% of them singletons. The germline V gene encodes CDR1 SQVTM and CDR2 ANQGSEA. This CDR3 is built from 12 residues. The ends were cut back, 4 bases at V and 5 bases at J, with 11 bases in the middle. The sequence came from an adult who was a healthcare worker with PCR-confirmed SARS-CoV-2 infection or an uninfected control (not recorded which). This chain connects TRBV29-1 to TRBJ2-5; D is perhaps TRBD1 (6 bases). The specimen comprised whole blood, sampled at baseline. CDR3 DNA: TGCAGCGTTGTGGGGGCGTGGGAGACCCAGTACTTC. It encodes CSVVGAWETQYF.